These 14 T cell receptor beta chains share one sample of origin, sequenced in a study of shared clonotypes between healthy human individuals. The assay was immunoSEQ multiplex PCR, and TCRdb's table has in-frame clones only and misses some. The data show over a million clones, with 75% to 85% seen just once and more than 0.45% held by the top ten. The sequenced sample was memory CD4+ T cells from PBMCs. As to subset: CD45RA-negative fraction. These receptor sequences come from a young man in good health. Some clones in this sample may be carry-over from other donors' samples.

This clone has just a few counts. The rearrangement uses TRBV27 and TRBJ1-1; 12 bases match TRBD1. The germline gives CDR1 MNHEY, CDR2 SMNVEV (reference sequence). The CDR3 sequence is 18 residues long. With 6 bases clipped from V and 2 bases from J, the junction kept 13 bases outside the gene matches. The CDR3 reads CASSSDRGQGAGNTEAFF. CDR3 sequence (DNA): TGTGCCAGCAGCTCGGATAGGGGACAGGGGGCCGGAAACACTGAAGCTTTCTTT.

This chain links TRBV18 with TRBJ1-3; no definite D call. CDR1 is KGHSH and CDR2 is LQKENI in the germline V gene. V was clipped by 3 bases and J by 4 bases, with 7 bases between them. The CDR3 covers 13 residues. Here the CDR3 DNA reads TGTGCCAGCTCACCGGCTCGAGGAAACACCATATATTTT. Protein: CASSPARGNTIYF.

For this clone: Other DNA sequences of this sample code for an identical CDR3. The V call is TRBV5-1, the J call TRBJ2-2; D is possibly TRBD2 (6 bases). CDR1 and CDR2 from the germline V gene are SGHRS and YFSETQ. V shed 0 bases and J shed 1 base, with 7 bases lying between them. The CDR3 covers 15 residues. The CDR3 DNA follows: TGCGCCAGCAGCTTGGTTAGCGGGAACACCGGGGAGCTGTTTTTT. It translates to CASSLVSGNTGELFF. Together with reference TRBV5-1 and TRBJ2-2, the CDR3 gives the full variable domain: KAGVTQTPRYLIKTRGQQVTLSCSPISGHRSVSWYQQTPGQGLQFLFEYFSETQRNKGNFPGRFSGRQFSNSRSEMNVSTLELGDSALYLCASSLVSGNTGELFFGEGSRLTVL.

This CDR3 is CASSLASADYEQYF. The CDR3 region has the DNA TGTGCCAGCAGCTTAGCGTCGGCAGACTACGAGCAGTACTTC. The rearrangement links TRBV7-6 to TRBJ2-7; D remains ambiguous. Trimming stripped 0 bases from V and 3 bases from J, with 9 bases between. This CDR3 region has 14 residues. Germline CDR1 SGHVS, CDR2 FNYEAQ.

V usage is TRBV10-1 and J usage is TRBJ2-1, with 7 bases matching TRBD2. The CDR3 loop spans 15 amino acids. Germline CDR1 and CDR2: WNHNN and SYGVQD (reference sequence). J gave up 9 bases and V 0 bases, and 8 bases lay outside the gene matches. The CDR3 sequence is CASSESKRDYPEQFF. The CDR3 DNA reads TGCGCCAGCAGTGAGTCCAAGCGGGATTACCCTGAGCAGTTCTTC.

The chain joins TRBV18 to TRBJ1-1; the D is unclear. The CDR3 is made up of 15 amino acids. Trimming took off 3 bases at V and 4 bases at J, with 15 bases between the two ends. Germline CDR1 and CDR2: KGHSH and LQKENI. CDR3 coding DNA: TGTGCCAGCTCACCCCTGACCGGAGTGAGCACTGAAGCTTTCTTT. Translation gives CASSPLTGVSTEAFF.

The DNA of the CDR3 is TGCAGCGTTGTGCTAGCGGGAGTTCAAGCCGAGCAGTTCTTC. Residues: CSVVLAGVQAEQFF. The chain recombines TRBV29-1 with TRBJ2-1, with TRBD2 matching over 10 bases. The germline CDR1 and CDR2 sequences are SQVTM and ANQGSEA. The V and J ends lost 4 bases and 10 bases, in that order; junction bases with no gene match: 10. The CDR3 extends over 14 amino acids.

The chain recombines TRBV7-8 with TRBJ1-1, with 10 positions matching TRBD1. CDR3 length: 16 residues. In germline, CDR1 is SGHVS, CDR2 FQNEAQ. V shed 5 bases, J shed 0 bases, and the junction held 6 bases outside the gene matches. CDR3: CASSPGQGEVNTEAFF. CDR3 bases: TGTGCCAGCAGCCCAGGACAGGGGGAGGTGAACACTGAAGCTTTCTTT.

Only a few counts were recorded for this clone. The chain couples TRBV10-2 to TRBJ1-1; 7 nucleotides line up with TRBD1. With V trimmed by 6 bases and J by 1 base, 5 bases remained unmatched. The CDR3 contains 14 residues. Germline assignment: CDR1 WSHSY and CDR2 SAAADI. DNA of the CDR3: TGCGCCAGCAGGTTGGGACAGACGAACACTGAAGCTTTCTTT. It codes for CASRLGQTNTEAFF.

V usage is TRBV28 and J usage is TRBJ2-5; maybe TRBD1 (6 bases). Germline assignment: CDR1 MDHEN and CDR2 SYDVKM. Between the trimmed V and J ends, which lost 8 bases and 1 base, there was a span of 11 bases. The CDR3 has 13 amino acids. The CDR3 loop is CASCRTAQETQYF. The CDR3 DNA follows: TGTGCCAGCTGCCGGACAGCCCAAGAGACCCAGTACTTC.

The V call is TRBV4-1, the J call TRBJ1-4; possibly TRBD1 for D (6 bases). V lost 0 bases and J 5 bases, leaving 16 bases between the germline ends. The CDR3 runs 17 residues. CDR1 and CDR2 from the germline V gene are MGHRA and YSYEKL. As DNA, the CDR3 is TGCGCCAGCAGCCAAGAATGGGGGCAGGGAGGGAATGAAAAACTGTTTTTT. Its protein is CASSQEWGQGGNEKLFF.

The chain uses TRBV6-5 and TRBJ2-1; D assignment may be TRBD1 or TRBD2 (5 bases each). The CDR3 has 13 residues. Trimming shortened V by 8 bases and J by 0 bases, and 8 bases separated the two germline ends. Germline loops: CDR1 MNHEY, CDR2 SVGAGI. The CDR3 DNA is TGTGCCAGCGCAGGGAGCTCCTACAATGAGCAGTTCTTC. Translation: CASAGSSYNEQFF.

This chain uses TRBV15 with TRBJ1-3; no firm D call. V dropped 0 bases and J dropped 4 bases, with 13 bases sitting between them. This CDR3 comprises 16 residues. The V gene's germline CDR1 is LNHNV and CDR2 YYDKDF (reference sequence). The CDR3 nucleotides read TGTGCCACCAGCAGAGATCGCGGCCCGAGGGGAAACACCATATATTTT. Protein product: CATSRDRGPRGNTIYF.

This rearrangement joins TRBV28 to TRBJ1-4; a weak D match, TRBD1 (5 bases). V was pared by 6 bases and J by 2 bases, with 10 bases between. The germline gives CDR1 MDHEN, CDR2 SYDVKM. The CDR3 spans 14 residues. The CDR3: CASRPGTTNEKLFF. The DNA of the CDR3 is TGTGCCAGCAGACCAGGGACTACTAATGAAAAACTGTTTTTT.